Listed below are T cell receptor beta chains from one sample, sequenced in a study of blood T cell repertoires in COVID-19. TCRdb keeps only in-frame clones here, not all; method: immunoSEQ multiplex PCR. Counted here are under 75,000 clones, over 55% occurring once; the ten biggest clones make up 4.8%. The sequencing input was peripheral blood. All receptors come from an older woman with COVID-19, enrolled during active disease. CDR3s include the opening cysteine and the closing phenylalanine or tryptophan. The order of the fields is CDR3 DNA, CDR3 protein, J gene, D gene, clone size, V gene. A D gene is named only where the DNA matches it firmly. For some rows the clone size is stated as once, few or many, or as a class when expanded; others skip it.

CDR3nt: TGTGCCAGCAGCCCCCCCGGGACAGGGTTTAGTGGCTACACCTTC; CDR3aa: CASSPPGTGFSGYTF; j_gene: TRBJ1-2; d_gene: TRBD1; abundance: few; v_gene: TRBV7-9
CDR3nt: TGTGCCAGCAGTCCGCGGGACAGGGAGAAGCAGTTCTTC; CDR3aa: CASSPRDREKQFF; j_gene: TRBJ2-1; d_gene: TRBD1; abundance: .; v_gene: TRBV12-3/TRBV12-4
CDR3nt: TGTGCCAGCAGCTTAGTGGCCTCACGAGGCACTGAAGCTTTCTTT; CDR3aa: CASSLVASRGTEAFF; j_gene: TRBJ1-1; d_gene: .; abundance: .; v_gene: TRBV7-2
CDR3nt: TGTGCCAGCAGTGAACCGGGGAACACAGATACGCAGTATTTT; CDR3aa: CASSEPGNTDTQYF; j_gene: TRBJ2-3; d_gene: .; abundance: .; v_gene: TRBV6-1
CDR3nt: TGTGCTAGTGGTAGCCCGTCTTACGCTGAAGCTTTCTTT; CDR3aa: CASGSPSYAEAFF; j_gene: TRBJ1-1; d_gene: .; abundance: .; v_gene: TRBV12-5
CDR3nt: TGTGCCAGCAGTCCCACAGGGGGCGATGAGCAGTTCTTC; CDR3aa: CASSPTGGDEQFF; j_gene: TRBJ2-1; d_gene: TRBD1; abundance: few; v_gene: TRBV28
CDR3nt: TGTGCCAGCAGCCCCATGGGGGGGGCAAACAATGAGCAGTTCTTC; CDR3aa: CASSPMGGANNEQFF; j_gene: TRBJ2-1; d_gene: .; abundance: .; v_gene: TRBV7-3
CDR3nt: TGTGCCAGCAGTAGGACAGGGGTGGCCGGGGAGCTGTTTTTT; CDR3aa: CASSRTGVAGELFF; j_gene: TRBJ2-2; d_gene: TRBD1; abundance: .; v_gene: TRBV6-2/TRBV6-3
CDR3nt: TGTGCCAGCACTGCCCCCTCGGGGACCTACAATGAGCAGTTCTTC; CDR3aa: CASTAPSGTYNEQFF; j_gene: TRBJ2-1; d_gene: .; abundance: once; v_gene: TRBV11-1
CDR3nt: TGTGCCAGTAGTATGGCCCAGGTCTATGGCTACACCTTC; CDR3aa: CASSMAQVYGYTF; j_gene: TRBJ1-2; d_gene: .; abundance: .; v_gene: TRBV19